The 10 T cell receptor beta chains below were found in one sample sequenced in a study of PD-L1 blockade in urothelial cancer. Using immunoSEQ multiplex PCR, the repertoire was profiled, and TCRdb retains in-frame clones only, with some absent. Here the sample spans about 45,000 clones, roughly 84% being singletons. The time point: pretreatment peripheral blood. The input for sequencing was PBMCs, taken around atezolizumab (anti-PD-L1) treatment. Receptors originate from a donor aged 40 or over with urothelial cancer.

This clone was recorded only once. The CDR3 reads CASSYSTGTGNTIYF. The CDR3 DNA follows: TGTGCCAGCAGTTACAGTACAGGGACTGGAAACACCATATATTTT. The chain has TRBV6-5 and TRBJ1-3, with TRBD1 as a possible D gene (6 bases). This CDR3 comprises 15 residues. V dropped 2 bases and J dropped 2 bases, with 10 bases sitting between them. Germline V lookup: CDR1 MNHEY, CDR2 SVGAGI.

This chain joins TRBV27 and TRBJ2-5; 7 bases match TRBD1. V gave up 8 bases and J gave up 5 bases; unmatched junction bases: 17. The CDR3 runs 16 residues. The germline gives CDR1 MNHEY, CDR2 SMNVEV (reference sequence). CDR3 region: CASGTGAPRGSETQYF. The CDR3 DNA is TGTGCCAGCGGTACAGGGGCCCCTAGGGGGAGCGAGACCCAGTACTTC.

V gene TRBV1 combines with J gene TRBJ2-3; TRBD2 reflects the table's D call only, with no check against the DNA. TRBV1 is shown as a pseudogene. CDR3 length: 19 amino acids. CDR3 residues: CTSSQRTSGRGRSTDTQYF. The DNA of the CDR3 is TGCACCAGCAGCCAGCGGACTAGCGGGAGAGGTCGAAGCACAGATACGCAGTATTTT.

J is TRBJ1-1 and V is TRBV6-5; tentative D call: TRBD1 (5 bases). Germline V gives CDR1 MNHEY, CDR2 SVGAGI. The CDR3 covers 14 residues. V dropped 7 bases and J dropped 6 bases, with 18 bases sitting between them. This CDR3 is CASTQGVADPEAFF. The DNA of the CDR3 is TGTGCCAGCACCCAAGGGGTGGCGGACCCTGAAGCTTTCTTT.

CDR3 sequence: CASSLGGGLAGYEQYF. In nucleotides, the CDR3 is TGTGCCAGCAGCTTAGGAGGGGGACTAGCGGGCTACGAGCAGTACTTC. V is TRBV11-2 and J is TRBJ2-7; 12 bases are shared with TRBD2. The ends lost 1 base at V and 3 bases at J; junction bases unmatched: 4. Germline lookup yields CDR1 SGHAT and CDR2 FQNNGV. The CDR3 loop spans 16 amino acids.

The chain recombines TRBV4-1 with TRBJ2-5, with D possibly matching TRBD2 (5 bases). V lost 1 base to trimming and J lost 3 bases, with 9 bases between them. The CDR3 spans 14 residues. The germline gives CDR1 MGHRA, CDR2 YSYEKL. The CDR3 protein is CASSQGFGKETQYF. CDR3 coding DNA: TGCGCCAGCAGCCAAGGTTTCGGGAAAGAGACCCAGTACTTC.

This rearrangement joins TRBV7-8 to TRBJ2-5; TRBD2 matches 13 bases. V lost 1 base, J lost 4 bases, and 3 bases stayed unmatched. Germline V lookup: CDR1 SGHVS, CDR2 FQNEAQ. The CDR3 spans 16 residues. This chain's CDR3 is CASSLGGLAGPETQYF. The DNA of the CDR3 is TGTGCCAGCAGCTTAGGGGGACTAGCGGGGCCAGAGACCCAGTACTTC.

This rearrangement joins TRBV9 to TRBJ2-1, with a weak D call TRBD2 (6 bases). The V end lost 2 bases, the J end lost 4 bases, and 16 bases lay between the germline ends. The CDR3 contains 16 residues. The germline V gene encodes CDR1 SGDLS and CDR2 YYNGEE. The CDR3 here is CASSVGGGGTYNEQFF. In DNA form, the CDR3 reads TGTGCCAGCAGCGTTGGGGGTGGGGGGACTTACAATGAGCAGTTCTTC.

About this clone: Different DNA sequences within this sample yield the same CDR3. The chain recombines TRBV18 with TRBJ2-7; maybe TRBD2 (6 bases). This CDR3 spans 13 amino acids. Germline V gives CDR1 KGHSH, CDR2 LQKENI. V was cut by 3 bases and J by 4 bases, with 10 bases left in between. CDR3 region: CASSPGGRYEQYF. In DNA, the CDR3 is TGTGCCAGCTCACCGGGGGGTCGGTACGAGCAGTACTTC.

The J gene is TRBJ1-2, the V gene TRBV4-1; D is unclear. The CDR3 has 16 residues. Germline CDR1 is MGHRA and CDR2 is YSYEKL. V was shortened by 3 bases and J by 0 bases, with 14 bases between the two germline ends. The CDR3 loop is CASSQSAGSPNYGYTF. CDR3 DNA: TGCGCCAGCAGCCAGTCCGCCGGGTCGCCTAACTATGGCTACACCTTC.